Listed below are T cell receptor beta chains from one sample, sequenced in a study of PD-L1 blockade in urothelial cancer. TCRdb's copy holds only in-frame clones and misses some; the assay was immunoSEQ multiplex PCR. The sample holds about 86,000 clones, 70% to 90% seen once. The starting material was PBMCs, obtained around atezolizumab (anti-PD-L1) treatment. These receptors were collected from a man in his sixties with urothelial cancer. Each CDR3 is given with its conserved first and last residue. The D gene is left open where the match is weak. The size field is filled for only some rows; it gives once, few, many or a size class.

D | J | V | size | CDR3 | DNA
TRBD2 | TRBJ2-2 | TRBV5-1 | . | CASSFQLAGEYHTGELFF | TGCGCCAGCAGCTTTCAGCTAGCGGGGGAATATCACACCGGGGAGCTGTTTTTT
TRBD1 | TRBJ2-7 | TRBV5-4 | . | CASSLGQAFYEQYF | TGTGCCAGCAGCCTGGGACAGGCCTTTTACGAGCAGTACTTC
. | TRBJ1-1 | TRBV9 | once | CASSVGGYDGAFF | TGTGCCAGCAGCGTAGGAGGGTACGATGGGGCTTTCTTT
TRBD1 | TRBJ2-1 | TRBV10-3 | . | CAISRTGNEQFF | TGTGCCATCAGTAGGACAGGGAACGAGCAGTTCTTC
TRBD1 | TRBJ2-1 | TRBV18 | . | CASSPTGGSYNEQFF | TGTGCCAGCTCACCAACAGGGGGCTCCTACAATGAGCAGTTCTTC
TRBD1 | TRBJ2-7 | TRBV7-8 | . | CASSLAGTGTYEQYF | TGTGCCAGCAGCTTAGCGGGGACAGGGACCTACGAGCAGTACTTC
TRBD2 | TRBJ2-2 | TRBV7-2 | . | CASSRDAGTSPGELFF | TGTGCCAGCAGCCGAGATGCCGGGACTAGCCCCGGGGAGCTGTTTTTT
. | TRBJ2-3 | TRBV28 | . | CASSSPRGLKRDTQYF | TGTGCCAGCAGTTCACCGCGGGGACTTAAGAGAGATACGCAGTATTTT
TRBD1 | TRBJ1-1 | TRBV29-1 | . | CSVVGGQAAEAFF | TGCAGCGTGGTAGGGGGACAGGCCGCTGAAGCTTTCTTT
. | TRBJ2-1 | TRBV7-2 | . | CASSLRGYNEQFF | TGTGCCAGCAGCTTACGGGGCTACAATGAGCAGTTCTTC
TRBD1 | TRBJ2-1 | TRBV5-1 | . | CASGKGQGGVNEQFF | TGCGCCAGCGGCAAGGGACAGGGGGGCGTCAATGAGCAGTTCTTC
. | TRBJ1-2 | TRBV7-2 | . | CASSPGGQPYYGYTF | TGTGCCAGCAGCCCCGGTGGACAGCCCTACTATGGCTACACCTTC
. | TRBJ2-3 | TRBV2 | . | CASIKHGQQKIDTQYF | TGTGCCAGCATCAAACACGGACAGCAGAAGATAGATACGCAGTATTTT
TRBD2 | TRBJ2-1 | TRBV7-9 | . | CASSFRASGNDEQFF | TGTGCCAGCAGCTTCCGGGCTAGCGGGAACGATGAGCAGTTCTTC
. | TRBJ1-2 | TRBV25-1 | . | CASSELGSPNYGYTF | TGTGCCAGCAGTGAATTGGGCAGCCCTAACTATGGCTACACCTTC
TRBD1 | TRBJ2-3 | TRBV6-5 | . | CASSRGQGIGNTQYF | TGTGCCAGCAGTCGGGGACAGGGGATAGGAAATACGCAGTATTTT
. | TRBJ2-2 | TRBV6-6 | . | CASSYPAGENTGELFF | TGTGCCAGCAGTTACCCGGCAGGGGAGAACACCGGGGAGCTGTTTTTT
. | TRBJ2-7 | TRBV9 | . | CASSAIAAPSTAQYF | TGTGCCAGCAGCGCAATAGCTGCACCCTCCACGGCGCAGTACTTC
. | TRBJ1-1 | TRBV6-6 | . | CASGEYGDGGTEAFF | TGTGCCAGCGGGGAATATGGGGACGGGGGCACTGAAGCTTTCTTT
TRBD1 | TRBJ1-2 | TRBV29-1 | . | CSVDRAGGGYGYTF | TGCAGCGTTGACCGGGCAGGGGGTGGGTATGGCTACACCTTC
TRBD1 | TRBJ2-2 | TRBV9 | . | CASSVTGDRGNRNTGELFF | TGTGCCAGCAGCGTAACCGGGGACAGGGGGAATCGGAACACCGGGGAGCTGTTTTTT
. | TRBJ1-1 | TRBV7-9 | . | CASTPTWSRGGTEAFF | TGTGCCAGCACCCCCACTTGGAGCAGGGGCGGCACTGAAGCTTTCTTT
. | TRBJ1-2 | TRBV5-1 | . | CASSLEGGGQYYGYTF | TGCGCCAGCAGCTTGGAGGGCGGGGGCCAGTACTATGGCTACACCTTC
. | TRBJ1-5 | TRBV11-3 | . | CASSFSGENGQPQHF | TGTGCCAGCAGCTTCTCCGGGGAAAACGGTCAGCCCCAGCATTTT
. | TRBJ2-2 | TRBV11-2 | . | CASSLRGDANTGELFF | TGTGCCAGCAGCTTGCGGGGAGACGCGAACACCGGGGAGCTGTTTTTT
TRBD2 | TRBJ2-1 | TRBV29-1 | . | CSAGTSGISSYNEQFF | TGCAGCGCCGGGACTAGCGGGATCAGCTCCTACAATGAGCAGTTCTTC
TRBD1 | TRBJ2-7 | TRBV6-5 | . | CASSYSWQGASYEQYF | TGTGCCAGCAGTTACTCTTGGCAGGGGGCCTCCTACGAGCAGTACTTC
. | TRBJ2-1 | TRBV7-2 | . | CASSPLAFEQFF | TGTGCCAGCAGCCCACTTGCCTTTGAGCAGTTCTTC
. | TRBJ1-3 | TRBV5-1 | . | CASSPGWGGGNTIYF | TGCGCCAGCAGCCCCGGGTGGGGCGGAGGAAACACCATATATTTT
. | TRBJ2-7 | TRBV7-9 | once | CASSLRDRRDEQYF | TGTGCCAGCAGCTTAAGGGATCGGCGGGACGAGCAGTACTTC
TRBD1 | TRBJ1-2 | TRBV28 | . | CASSPEDRGKSLRNYGYTF | TGTGCCAGCAGTCCGGAGGACAGGGGAAAGTCTCTCAGGAACTATGGCTACACCTTC
TRBD1 | TRBJ2-7 | TRBV5-1 | . | CASSPGQGPYEQYF | TGCGCCAGCAGCCCTGGACAGGGACCCTACGAGCAGTACTTC
. | TRBJ1-2 | TRBV2 | . | CASSEAGYIGYTF | TGTGCCAGCAGTGAAGCGGGCTACATTGGCTACACCTTC
. | TRBJ1-4 | TRBV4-1 | few | CASSQTVIALYEKLFF | TGCGCCAGCAGCCAAACTGTGATAGCGCTGTATGAAAAACTGTTTTTT
. | TRBJ2-7 | TRBV25-1 | . | CASRGGAGVYEQYF | TGTGCCAGCAGGGGGGGAGCCGGGGTCTACGAGCAGTACTTC
. | TRBJ2-2 | TRBV6-1 | . | CAYASWTGELFF | TGTGCCTACGCTAGCTGGACCGGGGAGCTGTTTTTT
TRBD2 | TRBJ2-7 | TRBV6-1 | . | CASSVGTSGSYEQYF | TGTGCCAGCAGTGTCGGGACTAGCGGCTCCTACGAGCAGTACTTC
. | TRBJ2-5 | TRBV10-1 | . | CASSESGSPQETQYF | TGCGCCAGCAGTGAGTCGGGTAGCCCCCAAGAGACCCAGTACTTC
TRBD2 | TRBJ2-3 | TRBV4-3 | many | CASSQLTSGRSTDTQYF | TGCGCCAGCAGCCAATTGACTAGCGGGAGGAGCACAGATACGCAGTATTTT
. | TRBJ2-7 | TRBV5-1 | . | CASAAGYEQYF | TGCGCCAGCGCGGCCGGATACGAGCAGTACTTC
. | TRBJ2-6 | TRBV18 | once | CATSAGLLGSGANVLTF | TGTGCCACCTCAGCTGGGCTACTTGGATCTGGGGCCAACGTCCTGACTTTC
. | TRBJ2-2 | TRBV2 | . | CASTGQNTGELFF | TGTGCCAGCACAGGTCAGAACACCGGGGAGCTGTTTTTT
TRBD1 | TRBJ1-4 | TRBV19 | . | CASRATGGASNEKLFF | TGTGCCAGTAGGGCAACAGGGGGCGCCTCTAATGAAAAACTGTTTTTT
. | TRBJ2-1 | TRBV5-6 | . | CASSLTGSYNEQFF | TGTGCCAGCAGCTTGACGGGATCCTACAATGAGCAGTTCTTC
TRBD1 | TRBJ1-2 | TRBV15 | . | CATRLGQGNYGYTF | TGTGCCACCAGACTCGGACAGGGGAACTATGGCTACACCTTC